The present entry profiles one T cell receptor (beta chain) with its context. Its antigen is unidentified. This specimen belongs to a study of cytomegalovirus exposure and HLA in healthy donors. Study-level points and caveats: Follow-up analysis seemed to connect common viral pathogens with several of the most significant clusters identified. Overall, around 150 TCR beta chains were annotated as cytomegalovirus-associated.

Researchers ran the PCR with 60 Vbeta and 13 Jbeta primers. Clones were read by immunoSEQ multiplex PCR, and TCRdb kept only the in-frame ones, dropping some. This repertoire includes 100,000 to 150,000 clones. The source of this sequence is a woman between 40 and 55 years old in good health and CMV-seronegative. Sequenced material: PBMCs.

The chain's CDR3 is CASSLDFLFTGELFF. In nucleotides, the CDR3 is TGTGCCAGCAGCCTCGACTTTCTGTTCACCGGGGAGCTGTTTTTT. This chain links TRBV7-2 with TRBJ2-2, with no clear D. V was trimmed by 5 bases and J by 4 bases, leaving 14 bases between them. CDR1 and CDR2 (germline): SGHTA, FQGNSA. The CDR3 runs 15 residues.